This T cell receptor (beta chain) was sequenced during a study of T cell clusters in autoimmune cytopenias. One tube held mixed TRB-A and TRB-B primer pools for touch-down PCR. TCRdb reprocessed the multiplex PCR reads, with one entry per CDR3 protein and no DNA. The table lists 3,500 or so distinct CDR3 sequences. Study results and caveats: Comparing secondary cytopenia with chronic lymphocytic leukemia showed no cluster-lack signature, apparently masked by lymphoma repertoire. TRB repertoire shifts in secondary cytopenia and chronic lymphocytic leukemia mostly reflected lymphoma, not autoimmunity.

In germline, CDR1 is SQVTM, CDR2 ANQGSEA. The CDR3 runs to 16 residues. Some 39,000 genome equivalents of blood DNA were amplified for TRB. About this clonotype: Its antigen remains unknown.

The sequence derives from a human donor with an autoimmune cytopenia or autoimmune hepatitis (not recorded which). V gene TRBV29-1 combines with J gene TRBJ2-3; the D gene TCRdb calls, TRBD2, cannot be checked with no DNA. Sequencing used peripheral blood. This CDR3 reads CSVEDPAGVGTDTQYF.